Below, one T cell receptor (beta chain) is given with its context. The source of the sample is a study of blood T cell repertoires in COVID-19. Study in general: Acute and convalescent COVID-19 specimens originated in the United States, Italy and Spain. Sources were T cells, B-cell-depleted T cells, or PBMCs; the material itself was cDNA or gDNA.

Looked up from germline, CDR1 is SGHVS and CDR2 is FQNEAQ. J gave up 2 bases and V 1 base, and 3 bases lay outside the gene matches. The CDR3 consists of 17 residues. In the authors' methods: Reference gene primers were amplified, and this amplification served to estimate nucleated cell counts. The table came from immunoSEQ multiplex PCR; TCRdb's copy has only in-frame clones and leaves some out. V, J and clone size are those of that table, while D and trimming were read from the DNA. This sample has 120,000 or so clones, with over 75% found just once. The receptor comes from a man aged 45-60 years with acute or convalescent COVID-19. Source material: peripheral blood. The chain carries TRBV7-8 and TRBJ2-5; 14 bases line up with TRBD2. The CDR3 loop is CASSLGGLAGGQETQYF. In DNA, the CDR3 is TGTGCCAGCAGCTTAGGCGGACTAGCGGGGGGACAAGAGACCCAGTACTTC.